This T cell receptor beta chain is drawn from a study of cytomegalovirus exposure and HLA in healthy donors (dated by TCRdb to 2015 to 2018). Concerning the study at large: The roughly 670 repertoires of the first cohort and the roughly 120 validation repertoires were produced on the same platform, according to a later analysis. The study aimed to test whether cataloging public T cell receptors could reveal signatures of past pathogen exposure. In addition to the first cohort of roughly 700 subjects, a separate validation cohort of 120 different subjects was used. The study combined high-throughput TCR immunosequencing, statistical association of individual TCRs with disease status, and machine learning to predict cytomegalovirus infection status.

Library prep was done by the immunoSEQ multiplex PCR assay. As for the authors' bioinformatics: A statistical classification framework was developed to diagnose cytomegalovirus status using the catalog of TCR beta chain sequences. TCRdb holds this immuneACCESS table with in-frame rearrangements only. Some clones are missing; in checked studies, unresolved V genes explain under half, and the rest has no known cause. V and J calls and clone size are as listed in that table; D and trimming were resolved from the DNA. In this sample the table shows over 150,000 clones, approximately 83% of which occur a single time. The ten most abundant clones make up approximately 3% of the sample. From cysteine to phenylalanine, the CDR3 is 14 amino acids long. Only the CDR3 region is kept as DNA, spanning 42 bases read in frame from base 1. Taken from the germline V gene (reference sequence), the CDR1 and CDR2 loops are MNHEY and SMNVEV. Trimming costs V 6 bases and J 4 bases, and their ends lie 15 bases apart.

The donors were included in the validation cohort of roughly 120 subjects, a group kept apart from the approximately 700-subject first cohort. Broad study findings and their caveats: A later analysis lacked HLA typing for the validation cohort, so it scored co-occurrence in that cohort across all 130 or so repertoires. A few of the identified cytomegalovirus-associated TCR beta chains were confirmed in vitro to be specific for cytomegalovirus antigens. In the study, roughly 160 TCR beta chains were listed as associated with cytomegalovirus. The classifier was reported to diagnose cytomegalovirus status with high specificity and sensitivity in both the original and validation cohorts. In a later analysis, TCRs clustered in the first cohort were found to also tend to co-occur in the approximately 120 validation repertoires, with over 90% of cluster scores above 0. According to the authors, the approach could potentially be generalized to other disease states and immunological phenotypes. Most TCR sequences were observed very rarely across donors, whereas some public TCRs were present in many individuals.

This clone was seen only a few times. Its antigen is still unknown. Base qualities are missing; no much larger clone stands one base away. This receptor was identified in a woman aged 18-30 years in good health and CMV-seropositive. The chain is assembled from TRBV27 and TRBJ1-2; no D segment can be confidently identified. Input material: PBMCs. The nucleotides read TGTGCCAGCAGCACTTACCTCGGGAGCTATGGCTACACCTTC. Its protein is CASSTYLGSYGYTF.